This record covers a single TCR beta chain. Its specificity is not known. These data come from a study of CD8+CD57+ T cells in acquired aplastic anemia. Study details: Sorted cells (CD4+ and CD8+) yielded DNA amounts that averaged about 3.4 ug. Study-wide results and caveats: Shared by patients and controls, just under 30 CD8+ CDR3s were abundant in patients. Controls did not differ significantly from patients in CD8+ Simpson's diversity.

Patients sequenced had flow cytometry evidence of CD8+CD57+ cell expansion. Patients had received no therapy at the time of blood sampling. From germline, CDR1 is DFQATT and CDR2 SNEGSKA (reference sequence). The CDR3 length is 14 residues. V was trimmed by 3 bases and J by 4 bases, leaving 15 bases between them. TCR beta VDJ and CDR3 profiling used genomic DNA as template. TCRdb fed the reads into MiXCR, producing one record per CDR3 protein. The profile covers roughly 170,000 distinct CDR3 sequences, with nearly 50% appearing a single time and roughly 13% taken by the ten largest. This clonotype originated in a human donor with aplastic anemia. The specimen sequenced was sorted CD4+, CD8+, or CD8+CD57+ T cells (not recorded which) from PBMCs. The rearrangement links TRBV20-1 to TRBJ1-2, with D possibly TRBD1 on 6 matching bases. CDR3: CSASPQTGSYGYTF. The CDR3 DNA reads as TGCAGTGCTAGCCCACAGACAGGATCCTATGGCTACACCTTC.